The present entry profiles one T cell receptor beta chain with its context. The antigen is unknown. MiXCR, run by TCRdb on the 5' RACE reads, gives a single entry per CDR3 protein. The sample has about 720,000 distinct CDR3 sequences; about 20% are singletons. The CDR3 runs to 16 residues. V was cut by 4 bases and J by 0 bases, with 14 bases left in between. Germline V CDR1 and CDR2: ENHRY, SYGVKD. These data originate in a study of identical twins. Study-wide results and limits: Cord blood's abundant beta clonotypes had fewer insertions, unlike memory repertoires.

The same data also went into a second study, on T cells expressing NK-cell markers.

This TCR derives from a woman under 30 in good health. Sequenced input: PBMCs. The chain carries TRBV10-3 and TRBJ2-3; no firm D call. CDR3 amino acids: CAISAATTGSTDTQYF. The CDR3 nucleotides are TGTGCCATCAGTGCGGCCACCACGGGCAGCACAGATACGCAGTATTTT.